This entry lists 22 T cell receptor beta chains sequenced from one sample in a study of blood T cell repertoires in COVID-19. TCRdb's table, derived via immunoSEQ multiplex PCR, lists solely in-frame clones and lacks some. The table shows 150,000 to 200,000 clones, with approximately 83% occurring only once. The sequenced material came from peripheral blood. Source of these receptors: a man aged 70-80 years who had recovered from COVID-19.

The rearrangement uses TRBV6-5 and TRBJ1-2, with TRBD1 identical over 9 bases. The CDR3 spans 14 residues. Germline CDR1 reads MNHEY; CDR2 reads SVGAGI. J lost 4 bases, V lost 8 bases, and 8 bases had no gene match. The CDR3 here is CASLTGGALYGYTF. The CDR3 DNA reads as TGTGCCAGCCTCACAGGGGGCGCGCTCTATGGCTACACCTTC.

The rearrangement joins TRBV10-1 to TRBJ2-3; tentative D call: TRBD1 (5 bases). Between the trimmed V and J ends, which lost 8 bases and 9 bases, there was a span of 15 bases. Germline V gives CDR1 WNHNN, CDR2 SYGVQD (reference sequence). This CDR3 contains 12 residues. The CDR3 nucleotides are TGCGCCAGCGGCCAGGGAAGGGAAACGCAGTATTTT. It specifies CASGQGRETQYF.

The rearrangement uses TRBV6-1 and TRBJ2-5; perhaps TRBD1 as D (5 bases). Trimming left V 0 bases short and J 1 base short, with 9 bases between. The CDR3 is 15 amino acids. The germline gives CDR1 MNHNS, CDR2 SASEGT. The CDR3 spells CASSEAGDIQETQYF. CDR3 coding DNA: TGTGCCAGCAGTGAAGCAGGGGATATCCAAGAGACCCAGTACTTC.

This clone was recorded a few times. The chain has TRBV10-3 and TRBJ2-2; 9 bases are a match to TRBD2. Trimming at V came to 10 bases and at J to 7 bases, leaving 4 bases not matched to a gene. This CDR3 spans 12 amino acids. Germline V gene data show CDR1 as ENHRY and CDR2 as SYGVKD. As DNA, the CDR3 is TGTGCCACCAGACTAGCGGTCGGGGAGCTGTTTTTT. Residues: CATRLAVGELFF.

This chain joins TRBV9 and TRBJ2-2, with a tentative D call TRBD1 (6 bases). The CDR3 extends over 16 amino acids. Trimming pared 0 bases from V and 1 base from J, leaving 10 bases between. Per germline, CDR1 SGDLS and CDR2 YYNGEE. Here the CDR3 reads CASSVGPGENTGELFF. CDR3 coding DNA: TGTGCCAGCAGCGTAGGGCCAGGGGAGAACACCGGGGAGCTGTTTTTT.

The V gene is TRBV19, the J gene TRBJ2-7; 9 positions match TRBD1. Germline CDR1 is LNHDA and CDR2 is SQIVND (reference sequence). The CDR3 has 13 amino acids. The J segment lost 6 bases and the V segment lost 4 bases, leaving 4 bases of the junction unmatched. CDR3 nucleotide sequence: TGTGCCAGTAGTAACAGGGGGCTAAGCGAGCAGTACTTC. Protein sequence: CASSNRGLSEQYF.

The table lists this clone with a count of one. This chain links TRBV14 with TRBJ2-3; TRBD1 is a possible D gene (6 bases). V was cut by 0 bases and J by 6 bases, with 16 bases left in between. The CDR3 covers 16 residues. Germline assignment: CDR1 SGHDN and CDR2 FVKESK. In DNA, the CDR3 is TGTGCCAGCAGCCAAGATGCGACAGGTCTAAGGGATACGCAGTATTTT. Translation gives CASSQDATGLRDTQYF. Drawing the rest from reference TRBV14 and TRBJ2-3, the complete variable domain is EAGVTQFPSHSVIEKGQTVTLRCDPISGHDNLYWYRRVMGKEIKFLLHFVKESKQDESGMPNNRFLAERTGGTYSTLKVQPAELEDSGVYFCASSQDATGLRDTQYFGPGTRLTVL.

The rearrangement joins TRBV29-1 to TRBJ2-1, with 10 bases lining up with TRBD2. Germline assignment: CDR1 SQVTM and CDR2 ANQGSEA. Losses at the gene ends were 6 bases for V and 5 bases for J; bases not matched to a gene: 7. CDR3 length: 14 amino acids. CDR3 DNA: TGCAGCGTCGAGACTAGCGGGCTAAACAATGAGCAGTTCTTC. Residues: CSVETSGLNNEQFF.

J is TRBJ1-2 and V is TRBV4-3, with 7 bases that match TRBD1. The CDR3 totals 15 residues. V lost 0 bases to trimming and J lost 6 bases; unmatched junction nucleotides: 7. Per germline, CDR1 LGHNA and CDR2 YSLEER. In DNA, the CDR3 is TGCGCCAGCAGCCAAGATTCGACAGGGCCGGATGGCTACACCTTC. Encoded protein: CASSQDSTGPDGYTF.

This chain connects TRBV5-1 to TRBJ2-2; 8 nucleotides align to TRBD2. Germline V gives CDR1 SGHRS, CDR2 YFSETQ. The CDR3 spans 16 residues. Trimming at V came to 4 bases and at J to 0 bases, leaving 5 bases not matched to a gene. CDR3 coding DNA: TGCGCCAGCAGCCCACTAGCGGACCCGAACACCGGGGAGCTGTTTTTT. This gives the protein CASSPLADPNTGELFF.

Here the CDR3 reads CASSRRPAENQETQYF. The CDR3 DNA is TGTGCCAGCTCCCGAAGGCCAGCGGAGAACCAAGAGACCCAGTACTTC. The chain couples TRBV18 to TRBJ2-5; D possibly corresponds to TRBD2 (5 bases). CDR3 size: 16 residues. Germline-derived CDR1 and CDR2 are KGHSH and LQKENI. V was clipped by 6 bases and J by 0 bases, with 17 bases between them.

The V call is TRBV7-2, the J call TRBJ2-1; 8 bases fit TRBD1. With V trimmed by 2 bases and J by 9 bases, 9 bases remained unmatched. The length of the CDR3 is 15 residues. Germline values: CDR1 SGHTA, CDR2 FQGNSA. The CDR3: CASSLLDRAIGEQFF. The DNA for the CDR3 is TGTGCCAGCAGCTTACTGGACAGGGCTATTGGTGAGCAGTTCTTC.

This chain joins TRBV4-1 and TRBJ2-1; 9 bases agree with TRBD2. This CDR3 is 14 amino acids long. V lost 3 bases and J lost 10; bases outside the gene matches: 7. Germline V gene lookup returns CDR1 MGHRA and CDR2 YSYEKL. CDR3 in amino acids: CASSHPDGLAEQFF. For the CDR3, the DNA is TGCGCCAGCAGCCACCCCGACGGACTAGCGGAGCAGTTCTTC.

This chain connects TRBV6-5 to TRBJ2-1, with TRBD2 matching 9 bases. The germline V gene encodes CDR1 MNHEY and CDR2 SVGAGI. The CDR3 totals 15 residues. V lost 6 bases and J lost 6; bases outside the gene matches: 9. The CDR3 DNA reads TGTGCCAGCAGCCTCACTAGCGGGTCTCGCAATGAGCAGTTCTTC. Its translation: CASSLTSGSRNEQFF.

CDR3 protein: CASSYGAGLALETQYF. The CDR3 bases are TGTGCCAGCAGTTATGGGGCGGGACTAGCTTTAGAGACCCAGTACTTC. This chain joins TRBV6-2 or TRBV6-3 and TRBJ2-5, with 9 bases that match TRBD2. Looked up from germline, CDR1 is MNHEY and CDR2 is SVGEGT. This CDR3 region has 16 residues. V shed 3 bases and J 4 bases; nucleotides not matched to a gene: 9.

The rearrangement links TRBV11-2 to TRBJ1-5; TRBD1 matches at 7 bases. The ends lost 5 bases at V and 0 bases at J; junction bases unmatched: 4. The V gene's germline CDR1 is SGHAT and CDR2 FQNNGV. This CDR3 is built from 15 residues. In DNA form, the CDR3 reads TGTGCCAGCAGCAGACAGGGTCTTAGCAATCAGCCCCAGCATTTT. Translated: CASSRQGLSNQPQHF.

V is TRBV19 and J is TRBJ2-2, with TRBD2 matching 12 bases. The germline V gene has CDR1 LNHDA and CDR2 SQIVND (reference sequence). The length of the CDR3 is 17 residues. Germline trimming cut 8 bases from V and 1 base from J; bases unmatched to any gene: 8. Here the CDR3 DNA reads TGTGCCAGTGGACTAGCGGGAATAACCCGGAACACCGGGGAGCTGTTTTTT. The encoded protein is CASGLAGITRNTGELFF.

The gene calls are TRBV2 and TRBJ2-5; 13 bases line up with TRBD2. Losses at the gene ends were 4 bases for V and 3 bases for J; bases not matched to a gene: 8. The V gene's germline CDR1 is SNHLY and CDR2 FYNNEI. The CDR3 totals 17 residues. DNA for the CDR3: TGTGCCAGCAGTGCCGGGTTACTAGCGGGAGGGGAAGAGACCCAGTACTTC. Amino acid sequence: CASSAGLLAGGEETQYF. Full variable domain (missing parts from reference TRBV2 and TRBJ2-5): EPEVTQTPSHQVTQMGQEVILRCVPISNHLYFYWYRQILGQKVEFLVSFYNNEISEKSEIFDDQFSVERPDGSNFTLKIRSTKLEDSAMYFCASSAGLLAGGEETQYFGPGTRLLVL.

The chain links TRBV5-1 to TRBJ1-1; a weak D match, TRBD1 (5 bases). V was shortened by 4 bases and J by 5 bases, with 18 bases between the two germline ends. This CDR3 is built from 15 residues. The germline V gene has CDR1 SGHRS and CDR2 YFSETQ. The CDR3 protein is CASSPGEGRRTEAFF. DNA for the CDR3: TGCGCCAGCAGCCCGGGGGAGGGGCGGAGGACTGAAGCTTTCTTT. Variable domain in full (rest from reference TRBV5-1 and TRBJ1-1): KAGVTQTPRYLIKTRGQQVTLSCSPISGHRSVSWYQQTPGQGLQFLFEYFSETQRNKGNFPGRFSGRQFSNSRSEMNVSTLELGDSALYLCASSPGEGRRTEAFFGQGTRLTVV.

This sequence joins TRBV28 and TRBJ2-1; 7 positions agree with TRBD2. There are 13 residues in the CDR3. In germline, CDR1 is MDHEN, CDR2 SYDVKM. The J segment lost 4 bases and the V segment lost 7 bases, leaving 4 bases of the junction unmatched. In DNA, the CDR3 is TGTGCCAGCATCGGCGGGGGATACAATGAGCAGTTCTTC. It encodes CASIGGGYNEQFF.

The V call is TRBV29-1, the J call TRBJ2-7; perhaps TRBD2 as D (5 bases). The CDR3 is 11 amino acids. Looked up from germline, CDR1 is SQVTM and CDR2 is ANQGSEA. V was clipped by 5 bases and J by 6 bases, with 11 bases between them. The CDR3, as DNA: TGCAGCGTTACCACTAGTTTCGAGCAGTACTTC. The encoded protein is CSVTTSFEQYF.

In nucleotides, the CDR3 is TGTGCCACGACAACAGGGACAGCACAAGAGACCCAGTACTTC. It encodes CATTTGTAQETQYF. The V gene is TRBV6-6, the J gene TRBJ2-5; 7 bases match TRBD1. The CDR3 has 14 amino acids. The germline V gene has CDR1 MNHNY and CDR2 SVGAGI (reference sequence). Losses at the gene ends were 10 bases for V and 2 bases for J; bases not matched to a gene: 10.